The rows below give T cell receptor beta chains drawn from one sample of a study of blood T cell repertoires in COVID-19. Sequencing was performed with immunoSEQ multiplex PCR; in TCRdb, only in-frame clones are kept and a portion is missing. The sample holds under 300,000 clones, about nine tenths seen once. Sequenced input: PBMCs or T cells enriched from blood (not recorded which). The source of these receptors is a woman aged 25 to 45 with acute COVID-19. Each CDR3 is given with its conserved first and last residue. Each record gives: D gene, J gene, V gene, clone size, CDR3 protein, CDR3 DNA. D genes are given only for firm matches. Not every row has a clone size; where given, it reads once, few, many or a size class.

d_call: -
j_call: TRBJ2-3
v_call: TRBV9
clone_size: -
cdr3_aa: CASSVTGTDTQYF
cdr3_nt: TGTGCCAGCAGCGTCACAGGCACAGATACGCAGTATTTT

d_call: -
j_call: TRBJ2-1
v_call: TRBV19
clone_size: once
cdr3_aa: CASSRGRVAYNEQFF
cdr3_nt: TGTGCCAGTAGTCGAGGCAGGGTGGCCTACAATGAGCAGTTCTTC

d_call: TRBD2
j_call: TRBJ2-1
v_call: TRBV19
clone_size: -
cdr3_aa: CASSPSGTLSYNEQFF
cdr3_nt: TGTGCCAGTAGTCCTAGCGGGACTCTCTCCTACAATGAGCAGTTCTTC

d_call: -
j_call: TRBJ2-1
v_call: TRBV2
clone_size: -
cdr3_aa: CASSQGGLSYNEQFF
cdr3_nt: TGTGCCAGCAGTCAGGGGGGACTCTCCTACAATGAGCAGTTCTTC

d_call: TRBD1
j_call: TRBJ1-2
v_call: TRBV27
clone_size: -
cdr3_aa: CASTLRGRDRYSYGYTF
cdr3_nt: TGTGCCAGCACCTTAAGGGGCCGGGACAGATATAGTTATGGCTACACCTTC

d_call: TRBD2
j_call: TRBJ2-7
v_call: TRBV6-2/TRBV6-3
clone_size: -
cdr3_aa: CASSSLAGEVEQYF
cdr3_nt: TGTGCCAGCAGCAGTCTAGCGGGAGAGGTTGAGCAGTACTTC

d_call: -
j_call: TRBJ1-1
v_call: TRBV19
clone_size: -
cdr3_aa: CASSVRGGEAFF
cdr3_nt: TGTGCCAGTAGTGTCCGGGGGGGTGAAGCTTTCTTT

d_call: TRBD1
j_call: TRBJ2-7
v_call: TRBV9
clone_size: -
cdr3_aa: CASSPGTGWGGEQYF
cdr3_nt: TGTGCCAGCAGCCCCGGGACAGGGTGGGGAGGCGAGCAGTACTTC

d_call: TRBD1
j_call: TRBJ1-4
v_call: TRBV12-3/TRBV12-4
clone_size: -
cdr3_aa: CASRQTGVLFF
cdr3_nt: TGTGCCAGCAGACAGACAGGGGTACTGTTTTTT

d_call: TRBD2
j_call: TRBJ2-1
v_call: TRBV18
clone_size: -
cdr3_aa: CASSPLAELYQSSYNEQFF
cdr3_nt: TGTGCCAGCTCACCTCTAGCGGAGTTATACCAAAGCTCCTACAATGAGCAGTTCTTC

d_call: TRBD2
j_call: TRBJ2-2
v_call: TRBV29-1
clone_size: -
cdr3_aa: CSANSGGTTGELFF
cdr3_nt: TGCAGCGCAAATAGCGGGGGGACTACCGGGGAGCTGTTTTTT

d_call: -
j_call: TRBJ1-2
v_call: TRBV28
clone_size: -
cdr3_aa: CATGGSLYGYTF
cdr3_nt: TGTGCCACTGGAGGCAGTCTCTATGGCTACACCTTC

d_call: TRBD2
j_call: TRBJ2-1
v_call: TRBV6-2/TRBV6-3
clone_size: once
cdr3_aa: CASSNTAGGPSDEQFF
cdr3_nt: TGTGCCAGCAGTAACACAGCGGGAGGGCCGTCGGATGAGCAGTTCTTC

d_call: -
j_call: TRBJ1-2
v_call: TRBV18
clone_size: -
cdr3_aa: CASSEQGNYGYTF
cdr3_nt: TGTGCCAGCTCAGAGCAGGGGAACTATGGCTACACCTTC

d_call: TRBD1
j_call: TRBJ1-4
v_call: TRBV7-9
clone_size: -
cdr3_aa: CASSPGQENEKLFF
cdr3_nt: TGTGCCAGCAGCCCGGGACAGGAAAATGAAAAACTGTTTTTT